This TCR beta chain was found in a study of cytomegalovirus exposure and HLA in healthy donors. Findings and limits, study-wide: In an earlier analysis, most TCR beta V segments were productive about 87% or about 30% of the time. TCR beta V- and J-gene trimming was later associated with a missense DCLRE1C variant.

This clone was seen more than once but under ten times. Its antigen remains unidentified. Primers: 60 Vbeta forward and 13 Jbeta reverse. Generated by immunoSEQ multiplex PCR, the TCRdb table keeps only in-frame clones and is missing some. The top ten clones hold roughly 15% of a sample with tens of thousands of clones, 65% to 70% of them seen once. V shed 5 bases, J shed 3 bases, and the junction held 10 bases outside the gene matches. The CDR3 extends over 16 amino acids. Looked up from germline, CDR1 is SGHTA and CDR2 is FQGNSA. The receptor comes from a male donor in good health and CMV-seropositive. The sequencing sample was made of PBMCs. This chain uses TRBV7-2 with TRBJ1-5; 7 nucleotides align to TRBD1. The CDR3 spells CASSISGTEINQPQHF. Written as DNA, the CDR3 is TGTGCCAGCAGCATCTCCGGGACAGAGATCAATCAGCCCCAGCATTTT.